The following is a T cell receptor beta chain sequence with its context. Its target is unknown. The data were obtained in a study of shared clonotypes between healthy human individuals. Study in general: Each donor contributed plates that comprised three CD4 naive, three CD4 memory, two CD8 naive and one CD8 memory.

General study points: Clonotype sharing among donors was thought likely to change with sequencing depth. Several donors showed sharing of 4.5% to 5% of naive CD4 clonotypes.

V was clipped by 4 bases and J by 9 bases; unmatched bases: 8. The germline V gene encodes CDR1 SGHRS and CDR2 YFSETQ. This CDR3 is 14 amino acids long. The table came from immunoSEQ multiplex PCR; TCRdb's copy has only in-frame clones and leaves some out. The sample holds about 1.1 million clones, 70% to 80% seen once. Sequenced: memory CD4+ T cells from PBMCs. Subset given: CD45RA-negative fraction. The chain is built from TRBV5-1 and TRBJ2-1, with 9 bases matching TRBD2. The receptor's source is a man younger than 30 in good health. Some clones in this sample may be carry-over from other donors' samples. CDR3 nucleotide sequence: TGCGCCAGCAGCCTGGGACTAGCACAGGGTGAGCAGTTCTTC. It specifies CASSLGLAQGEQFF.